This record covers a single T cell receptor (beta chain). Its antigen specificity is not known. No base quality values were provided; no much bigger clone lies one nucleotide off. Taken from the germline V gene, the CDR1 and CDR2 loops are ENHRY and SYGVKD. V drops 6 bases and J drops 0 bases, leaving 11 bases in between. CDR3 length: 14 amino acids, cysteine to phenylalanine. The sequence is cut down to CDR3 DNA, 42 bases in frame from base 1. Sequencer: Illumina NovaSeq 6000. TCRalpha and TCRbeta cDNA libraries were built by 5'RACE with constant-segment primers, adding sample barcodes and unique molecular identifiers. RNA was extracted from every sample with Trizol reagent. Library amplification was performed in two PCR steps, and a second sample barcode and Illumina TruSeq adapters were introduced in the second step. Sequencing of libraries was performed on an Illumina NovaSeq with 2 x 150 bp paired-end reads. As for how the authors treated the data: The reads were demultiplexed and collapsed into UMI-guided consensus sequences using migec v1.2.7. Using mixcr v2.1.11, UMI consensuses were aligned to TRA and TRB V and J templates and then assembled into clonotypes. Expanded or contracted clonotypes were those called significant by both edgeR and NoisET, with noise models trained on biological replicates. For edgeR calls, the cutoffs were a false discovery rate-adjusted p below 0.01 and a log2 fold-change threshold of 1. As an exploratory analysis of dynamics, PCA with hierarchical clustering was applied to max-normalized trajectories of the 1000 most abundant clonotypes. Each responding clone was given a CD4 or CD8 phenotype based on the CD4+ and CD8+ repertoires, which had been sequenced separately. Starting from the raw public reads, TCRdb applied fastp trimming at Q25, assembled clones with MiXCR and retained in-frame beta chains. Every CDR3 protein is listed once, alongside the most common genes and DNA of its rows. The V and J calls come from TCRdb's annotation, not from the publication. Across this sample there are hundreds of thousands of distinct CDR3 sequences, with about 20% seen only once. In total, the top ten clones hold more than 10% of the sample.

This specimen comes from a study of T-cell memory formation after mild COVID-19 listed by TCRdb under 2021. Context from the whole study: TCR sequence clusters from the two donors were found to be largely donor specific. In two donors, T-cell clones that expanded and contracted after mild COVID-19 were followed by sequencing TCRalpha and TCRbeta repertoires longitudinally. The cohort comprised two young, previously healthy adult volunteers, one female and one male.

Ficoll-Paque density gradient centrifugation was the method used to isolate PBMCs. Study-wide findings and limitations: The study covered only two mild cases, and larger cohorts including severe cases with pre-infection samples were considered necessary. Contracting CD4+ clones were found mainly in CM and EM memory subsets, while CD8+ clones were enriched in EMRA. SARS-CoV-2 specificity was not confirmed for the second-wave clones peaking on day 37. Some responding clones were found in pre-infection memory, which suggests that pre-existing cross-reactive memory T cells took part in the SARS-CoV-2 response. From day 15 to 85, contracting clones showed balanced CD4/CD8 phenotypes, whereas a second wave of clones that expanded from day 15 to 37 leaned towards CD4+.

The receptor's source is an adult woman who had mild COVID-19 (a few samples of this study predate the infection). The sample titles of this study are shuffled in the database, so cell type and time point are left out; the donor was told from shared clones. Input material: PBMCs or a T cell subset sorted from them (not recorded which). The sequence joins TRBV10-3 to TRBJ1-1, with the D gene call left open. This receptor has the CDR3 CAISDSALNTEAFF. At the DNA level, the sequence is TGTGCCATCAGCGATTCGGCTCTGAACACTGAAGCTTTCTTT.